Listed below are T cell receptor beta chains from one sample, sequenced in a study of post-analysis software for immune sequencing data. TCRdb reprocessed the PCR reads with MiXCR, giving one entry per CDR3 protein. The repertoire holds 800,000 to 950,000 distinct CDR3 sequences, with about 50% as singletons. The sample comprised blood. Every receptor here comes from a girl under 18 with multiple sclerosis. CDR3s include the opening cysteine and the closing phenylalanine or tryptophan. Fields, in order: V gene, D gene, clone size, J gene, CDR3 protein, CDR3 DNA. The D gene is left open where the match is weak. Expanded clones are given a class, and other clones once, few, many or no size at all.

TRBV20-1	-	-	TRBJ2-3	CSARGSRPAGDTQYF	TGCAGTGCTAGAGGTAGCAGGCCGGCGGGAGATACGCAGTATTTT
TRBV7-9	TRBD2	-	TRBJ2-1	CASSSRLAAVDNEQFF	TGTGCCAGCAGCTCGCGACTAGCGGCAGTTGACAATGAGCAGTTCTTC
TRBV20-1	TRBD2	many	TRBJ2-5	CSARDQDSGAQETQYF	TGCAGTGCTAGAGATCAGGATAGCGGGGCCCAAGAGACCCAGTACTTC
TRBV7-9	TRBD2	-	TRBJ2-1	CASRALAGYNEQFF	TGTGCCAGCAGGGCACTAGCGGGTTACAATGAGCAGTTCTTC
TRBV2	-	few	TRBJ2-7	CASSWYEQYF	TGTGCCAGCAGTTGGTACGAGCAGTACTTC
TRBV27	TRBD2	-	TRBJ2-1	CASSLKALAGGLGEQFF	TGTGCCAGCAGTTTAAAGGCCCTAGCGGGGGGGCTTGGTGAGCAGTTCTTC
TRBV20-1	-	few	TRBJ2-7	CSARRGGGTYEQYF	TGCAGTGCTAGAAGGGGGGGAGGCACCTACGAGCAGTACTTC
TRBV7-3	TRBD1	once	TRBJ2-3	CASSLGQVFTDTQYF	TGTGCCAGCAGCCTGGGACAGGTTTTTACAGATACGCAGTATTTT
TRBV5-1	-	few	TRBJ2-7	CASSLGPSTYEQYF	TGCGCCAGCAGCTTGGGCCCCTCCACCTACGAGCAGTACTTC
TRBV6-2/TRBV6-3	-	few	TRBJ1-2	CASSSGHYGYTF	TGTGCCAGCAGTTCGGGACACTATGGCTACACCTTC
TRBV7-9	TRBD2	-	TRBJ2-3	CASDRTSPTTDTQYF	TGTGCCAGCGACCGGACTAGCCCCACCACAGATACGCAGTATTTT
TRBV14	TRBD1	-	TRBJ2-5	CASSQRAGTGATLPEQYF	TGTGCCAGCAGCCAACGCGCCGGGACAGGTGCTACCCTACCGGAGCAGTACTTC
TRBV21-1	-	few	TRBJ2-5	CASSPRGGLSHSPYQETQYF	TGTGCCAGCAGCCCACGCGGGGGGCTCTCCCATTCCCCGTACCAAGAGACCCAGTACTTC
TRBV6-2/TRBV6-3	TRBD2	few	TRBJ2-1	CASSHRAGGNYNEQFF	TGTGCCAGCAGCCACCGGGCGGGGGGCAATTACAATGAGCAGTTCTTC
TRBV9	-	few	TRBJ1-2	CASSPRATTAYGYTF	TGTGCCAGCAGCCCCCGGGCCACGACGGCGTATGGCTACACCTTC
TRBV20-1	-	-	TRBJ2-5	CSASNPGGDQETQYF	TGCAGTGCTAGCAACCCGGGTGGGGACCAAGAGACCCAGTACTTC
TRBV5-1	-	once	TRBJ2-3	CASSATLGGAADTQYF	TGCGCCAGCAGCGCAACCCTTGGAGGGGCGGCAGATACGCAGTATTTT
TRBV7-2	-	-	TRBJ2-3	CASSQLGPPKVPDTQYF	TGTGCCAGCAGCCAACTGGGACCTCCGAAGGTACCAGATACGCAGTATTTT
TRBV4-1	TRBD2	-	TRBJ2-1	CASSQDEGLAGVKFF	TGCGCCAGCAGCCAAGATGAGGGACTAGCGGGAGTGAAGTTCTTC
TRBV6-5	-	-	TRBJ1-4	CASRPGHEEKLFF	TGTGCCAGCAGACCGGGACACGAAGAAAAACTGTTTTTT
TRBV3-1	TRBD1	-	TRBJ2-4	CASSQEQGRNIQYF	TGTGCCAGCAGCCAAGAACAGGGGAGAAACATTCAGTACTTC
TRBV11-2	TRBD2	-	TRBJ2-1	CASSLVRGGLDEQFF	TGTGCCAGCAGCTTGGTGCGGGGGGGCCTCGATGAGCAGTTCTTC
TRBV27	-	-	TRBJ2-7	CASSLYRQPCYEQYF	TGTGCCAGCAGTTTATACAGACAGCCTTGCTACGAGCAGTACTTC
TRBV23-1	-	-	TRBJ2-7	CASSHPGTSSYEQYF	TGCGCCAGCAGTCATCCGGGGACTTCTTCCTACGAGCAGTACTTC
TRBV5-5	TRBD1	-	TRBJ2-1	CASSAGTGDNEQFF	TGTGCCAGCAGCGCCGGTACAGGGGACAATGAGCAGTTCTTC
TRBV20-1	TRBD2	-	TRBJ2-7	CSARWTSGRINEQYF	TGCAGTGCTAGATGGACTAGCGGGAGGATCAACGAGCAGTACTTC
TRBV20-1	-	-	TRBJ2-7	CSARDGGVPSYEQYF	TGCAGTGCTAGAGATGGCGGGGTCCCCTCCTACGAGCAGTACTTC
TRBV11-3	TRBD1	once	TRBJ2-7	CASSLGDRVAQYF	TGTGCCAGCAGCTTAGGGGACAGGGTGGCTCAGTACTTC
TRBV10-3	TRBD1	many	TRBJ2-7	CAISITGGKYEQYF	TGTGCCATCAGCATTACAGGGGGCAAGTACGAGCAGTACTTC
TRBV15	-	-	TRBJ2-1	CATSGHGAMNNEQFF	TGTGCCACCAGCGGACATGGGGCTATGAACAATGAGCAGTTCTTC
TRBV4-1	TRBD1	-	TRBJ1-4	CASSQDAGGPTNEKLFF	TGCGCCAGCAGCCAGGACGCAGGGGGACCAACTAATGAAAAACTGTTTTTT
TRBV29-1	-	-	TRBJ2-2	CSVAGRYTGELFF	TGCAGCGTTGCGGGCAGGTACACCGGGGAGCTGTTTTTT
TRBV27	TRBD1	-	TRBJ2-7	CASSLSRGREQYF	TGTGCCAGCAGTTTGTCAAGGGGGCGCGAGCAGTACTTC
TRBV12-3/TRBV12-4	-	-	TRBJ1-6	CASSPGYFGSPLHF	TGTGCCAGCAGCCCAGGGTATTTCGGGTCACCCCTCCACTTT
TRBV11-2	-	-	TRBJ2-5	CASSSHRETQYF	TGTGCCAGCAGCTCCCACCGGGAGACCCAGTACTTC
TRBV10-3	-	-	TRBJ2-3	CAISDTWGVGDTQYF	TGTGCCATCAGTGACACCTGGGGAGTCGGAGATACGCAGTATTTT
TRBV7-2	TRBD1	once	TRBJ1-2	CASSHDRVTGYTF	TGTGCCAGCAGCCACGACAGGGTGACTGGCTACACCTTC
TRBV20-1	TRBD1	-	TRBJ2-1	CSARDRDRGVEQFF	TGCAGTGCTAGAGATCGAGACAGGGGGGTTGAGCAGTTCTTC
TRBV7-9	-	-	TRBJ2-7	CASSSETYEQYF	TGTGCCAGCAGCTCCGAGACCTACGAGCAGTACTTC
TRBV5-1	-	few	TRBJ2-5	CASSRGSETQYF	TGCGCCAGCAGCCGGGGCTCAGAGACCCAGTACTTC
TRBV3-1	-	once	TRBJ2-5	CASSRPNHQETQYF	TGTGCCAGCAGCCGTCCGAACCACCAAGAGACCCAGTACTTC
TRBV7-9	TRBD1	-	TRBJ1-2	CASSLAGGTGYGYTF	TGTGCCAGCAGCTTAGCAGGGGGCACAGGGTATGGCTACACCTTC
TRBV7-3	TRBD2	-	TRBJ2-1	CASSLNRGERGGNEQFF	TGTGCCAGCAGCTTAAATCGGGGGGAGAGGGGAGGGAATGAGCAGTTCTTC
TRBV7-9	-	once	TRBJ1-2	CASSLSAYGYTF	TGTGCCAGCAGCTTAAGCGCTTATGGCTACACCTTC
TRBV15	-	-	TRBJ1-1	CATTPRKNTEAFF	TGTGCCACCACCCCTCGCAAGAACACTGAAGCTTTCTTT
TRBV7-3	-	-	TRBJ2-1	CASSLWASKRDEQFF	TGTGCCAGCAGCTTATGGGCCTCGAAGAGGGATGAGCAGTTCTTC
TRBV5-1	-	-	TRBJ2-6	CASSLVSGPNVLTF	TGCGCCAGCAGCTTGGTCTCGGGTCCCAACGTCCTGACTTTC
TRBV20-1	TRBD1	-	TRBJ2-2	CSAKGQGRPNTGELFF	TGCAGTGCTAAGGGACAGGGTAGGCCGAACACCGGGGAGCTGTTTTTT
TRBV4-2	-	-	TRBJ1-5	CASSQTSEGKLNQPQHF	TGTGCCAGCAGCCAAACCTCCGAGGGCAAGTTGAATCAGCCCCAGCATTTT
TRBV20-1	TRBD2	-	TRBJ2-7	CSATSGAGGPYEQYF	TGCAGTGCTACTTCGGGGGCGGGAGGGCCCTACGAGCAGTACTTC
TRBV20-1	-	-	TRBJ2-3	CSARDLKGSNTQYF	TGCAGTGCTAGAGATCTGAAAGGGTCTAATACGCAGTATTTT